The 9 T cell receptor beta chains below come from one sample, sequenced in a study of T cell responses to AZD1222 COVID-19 vaccine. Method: immunoSEQ multiplex PCR; TCRdb's copy keeps in-frame clones and lacks some. The sample holds tens of thousands of clones; 85% are singletons and the top ten take around 21%. The source was peripheral blood, collected on day 0 of AZD1222 vaccination. Every receptor here comes from an adult in good health.

The chain recombines TRBV19 with TRBJ2-7; D may match TRBD1 or TRBD2 (5 bases each). The germline CDR1 and CDR2 sequences are LNHDA and SQIVND (reference sequence). The germline V and J ends were trimmed by 3 bases and 0 bases, with 12 bases remaining between them. CDR3 size: 15 residues. The CDR3, as DNA: TGTGCCAGTAGTATGGGGCGGAGGAGCTCCTACGAGCAGTACTTC. Translation gives CASSMGRRSSYEQYF.

CDR3 in amino acids: CASSFRGESVGYTF. CDR3 nucleotide sequence: TGTGCCAGCAGTTTTAGGGGGGAGTCAGTGGGCTACACCTTC. The rearrangement uses TRBV27 and TRBJ1-2, with a possible D match to TRBD1 (6 bases). The CDR3 is made up of 14 amino acids. Trimming shortened V by 3 bases and J by 8 bases, and 16 bases separated the two germline ends. Per germline, CDR1 MNHEY and CDR2 SMNVEV (reference sequence).

This chain joins TRBV3-1 (or the pseudogene TRBV3-2) and TRBJ1-2, with D maybe TRBD1 (6 bases). CDR1 and CDR2 (germline): LGHDT, YNNKEL (reference sequence). This CDR3 region has 15 residues. V shed 1 base and J shed 4 bases, with 13 bases lying between them. CDR3 sequence: CASSQAVRGGYGYTF. CDR3 bases: TGTGCCAGCAGCCAAGCCGTCAGGGGTGGCTATGGCTACACCTTC.

The count of this clone is one. V is TRBV19 and J is TRBJ1-5; possibly TRBD1 for D (5 bases). The V gene lost 3 bases and the J gene lost 7 bases, with 16 bases spanning the gap. CDR1 and CDR2 from the germline V gene are LNHDA and SQIVND (reference sequence). This CDR3 is built from 15 residues. The CDR3, as DNA: TGTGCCAGTAGTATGAGCTGGGGATGGGGGCAGCCCCAGCATTTT. Translated, it gives CASSMSWGWGQPQHF.

This clone has just one count. This rearrangement joins TRBV5-4 to TRBJ2-7, with no clear D. The CDR3 is 12 amino acids. Germline V gene lookup returns CDR1 SGHNT and CDR2 YYREEE (reference sequence). With 5 bases removed from V and 1 base from J, the gap between germline ends came to 7 bases. The CDR3 here is CASSSWSYEQYF. Written as DNA, the CDR3 is TGTGCCAGCAGTAGTTGGTCCTACGAGCAGTACTTC.

The chain combines TRBV5-1 with TRBJ1-3; D is unresolved. The V and J ends lost 4 bases and 2 bases respectively, with 7 bases between them. Germline V gives CDR1 SGHRS, CDR2 YFSETQ. CDR3 length: 13 amino acids. The chain's CDR3 is CASSPRTGNTIYF. CDR3 bases: TGCGCCAGCAGCCCTAGGACTGGAAACACCATATATTTT.

This clone was seen a few times. This chain links TRBV3-1 (or the pseudogene TRBV3-2) with TRBJ2-7; no reliable D call. V lost 0 bases and J lost 4, with 19 bases in between. CDR3 size: 17 residues. The germline gives CDR1 LGHDT, CDR2 YNNKEL (reference sequence). The CDR3 reads CASSQDTWRKQRYEQYF. CDR3 in DNA: TGTGCCAGCAGCCAAGATACATGGCGAAAACAAAGGTACGAGCAGTACTTC.

The chain has TRBV29-1 and TRBJ2-7; 8 bases are shared with TRBD1. This CDR3 region has 13 residues. From germline, CDR1 is SQVTM and CDR2 ANQGSEA. The junction had 2 bases not matched to a gene; V was cut back by 2 bases and J by 2 bases. CDR3 amino acids: CSVEKTGAYEQYF. CDR3 DNA sequence: TGCAGCGTTGAAAAGACAGGGGCCTACGAGCAGTACTTC.

This chain links TRBV5-5 with TRBJ2-1; 7 bases line up with TRBD2. The V gene end was trimmed by 4 bases and the J gene end by 9 bases; junction bases not matched to a gene: 13. Germline V gene lookup returns CDR1 SGHKS and CDR2 YYEKEE (reference sequence). CDR3 length equals 15 residues. In DNA form, the CDR3 reads TGTGCCAGCAGCGCGGGAGTTCGTTCCTCGGGTGAGCAGTTCTTC. This gives the protein CASSAGVRSSGEQFF.